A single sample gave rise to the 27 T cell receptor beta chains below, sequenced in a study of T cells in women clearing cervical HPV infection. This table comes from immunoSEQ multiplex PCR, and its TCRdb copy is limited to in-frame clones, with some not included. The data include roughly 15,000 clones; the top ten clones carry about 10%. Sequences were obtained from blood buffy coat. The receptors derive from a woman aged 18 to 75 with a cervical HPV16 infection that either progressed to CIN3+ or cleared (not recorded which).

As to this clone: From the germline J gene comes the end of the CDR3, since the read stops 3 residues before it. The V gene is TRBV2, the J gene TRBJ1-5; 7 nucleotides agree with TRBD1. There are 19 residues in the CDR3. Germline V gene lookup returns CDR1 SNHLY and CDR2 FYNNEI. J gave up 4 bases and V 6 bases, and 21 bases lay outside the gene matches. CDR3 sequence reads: CASRARRGYRDSLNQPQHF. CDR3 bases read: TGTGCCAGCAGGGCGCGTAGGGGATACCGGGACAGCCTAAATCAGCCC.

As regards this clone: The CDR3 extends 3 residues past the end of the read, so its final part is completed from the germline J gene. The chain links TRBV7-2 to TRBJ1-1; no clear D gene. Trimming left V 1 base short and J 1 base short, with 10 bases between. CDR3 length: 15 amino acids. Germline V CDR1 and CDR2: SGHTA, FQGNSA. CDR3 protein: CASSLVFGSNTEAFF. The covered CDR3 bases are TGTGCCAGCAGCTTAGTATTCGGGTCGAACACTGAA.

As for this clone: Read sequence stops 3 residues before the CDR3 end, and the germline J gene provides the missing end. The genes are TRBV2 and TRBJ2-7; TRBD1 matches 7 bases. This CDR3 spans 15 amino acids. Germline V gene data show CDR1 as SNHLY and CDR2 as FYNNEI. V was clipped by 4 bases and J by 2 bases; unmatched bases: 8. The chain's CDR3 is CASSGGTASAYEQYF. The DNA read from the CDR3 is TGTGCCAGCAGTGGGGGGACAGCATCTGCCTACGAG.

The CDR3 here is CASRRQGEGYTEAFF. Incomplete CDR3 DNA: TGTGCCAGTCGAAGACAGGGGGAAGGGTACACTGAA. The chain combines TRBV19 with TRBJ1-1; 9 bases fit TRBD1. With the read ending 3 residues before the CDR3 end, the germline J gene is used to fill in that end. V lost 8 bases and J lost 3; bases outside the gene matches: 10. The CDR3 loop spans 15 amino acids. Germline lookup yields CDR1 LNHDA and CDR2 SQIVND (reference sequence).

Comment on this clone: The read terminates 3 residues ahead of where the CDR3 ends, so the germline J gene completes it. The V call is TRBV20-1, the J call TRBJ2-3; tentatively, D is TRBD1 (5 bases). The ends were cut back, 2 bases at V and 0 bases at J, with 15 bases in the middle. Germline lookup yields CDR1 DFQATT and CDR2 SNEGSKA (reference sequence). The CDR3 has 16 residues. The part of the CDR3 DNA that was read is TGCAGTGCTAGACCTCTGGGGCCCCAGAGCACAGATACG. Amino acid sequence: CSARPLGPQSTDT. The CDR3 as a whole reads CSARPLGPQSTDTQYF.

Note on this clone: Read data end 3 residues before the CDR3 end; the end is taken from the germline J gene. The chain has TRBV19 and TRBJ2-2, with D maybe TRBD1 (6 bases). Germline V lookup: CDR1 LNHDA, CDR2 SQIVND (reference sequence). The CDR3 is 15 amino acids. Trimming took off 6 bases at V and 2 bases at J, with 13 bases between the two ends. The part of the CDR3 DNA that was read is TGTGCCAGTAGGAGGACAGTTATTAACACCGGGGAG. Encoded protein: CASRRTVINTGE. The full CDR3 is CASRRTVINTGELFF.

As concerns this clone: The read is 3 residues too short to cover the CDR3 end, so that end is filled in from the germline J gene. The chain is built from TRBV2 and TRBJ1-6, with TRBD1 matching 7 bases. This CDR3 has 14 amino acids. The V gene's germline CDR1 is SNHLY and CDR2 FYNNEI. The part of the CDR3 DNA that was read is TGTGCCGGGAAACCGGGACAGAGTTTTTCCCCC. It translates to CAGKPGQSFSP. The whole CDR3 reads CAGKPGQSFSPLHF.

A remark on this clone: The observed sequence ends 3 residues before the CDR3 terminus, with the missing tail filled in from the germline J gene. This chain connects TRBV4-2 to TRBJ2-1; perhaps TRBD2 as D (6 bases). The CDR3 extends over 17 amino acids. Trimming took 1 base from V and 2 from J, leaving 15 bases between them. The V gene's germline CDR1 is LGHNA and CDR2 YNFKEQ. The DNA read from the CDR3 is TGTGCCAGCAGCCAAGTATCTGCCAGGACTACCTACAATGAG. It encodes CASSQVSARTTYNE. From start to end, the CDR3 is CASSQVSARTTYNEQFF.

Incomplete CDR3 DNA: TGCAGTGCTAGACAGGGGGCTGGGGCCAACGTC. Its protein is CSARQGAGANV. The complete CDR3 reads CSARQGAGANVLTF. The chain employs TRBV20-1 and TRBJ2-6; the match to TRBD1 covers 7 bases. With the read ending 3 residues before the CDR3 end, the germline J gene is used to fill in that end. CDR1 and CDR2 from the germline V gene are DFQATT and SNEGSKA (reference sequence). The CDR3 is 14 residues long. With 2 bases clipped from V and 2 bases from J, the junction kept 0 bases outside the gene matches.

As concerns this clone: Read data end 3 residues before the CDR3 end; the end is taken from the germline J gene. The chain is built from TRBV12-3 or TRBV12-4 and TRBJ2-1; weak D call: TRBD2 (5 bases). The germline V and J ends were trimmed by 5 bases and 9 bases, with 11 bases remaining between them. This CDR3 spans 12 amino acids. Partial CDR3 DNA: TGTGCCAGCAGTCATGGCGGACTTGAG. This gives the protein CASSHGGLE. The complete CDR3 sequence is CASSHGGLEQFF.

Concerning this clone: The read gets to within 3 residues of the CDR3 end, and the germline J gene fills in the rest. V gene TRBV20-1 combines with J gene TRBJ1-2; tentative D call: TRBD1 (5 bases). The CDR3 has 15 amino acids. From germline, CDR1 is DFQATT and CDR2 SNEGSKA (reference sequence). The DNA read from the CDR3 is TGCAGTGCTACTAGGAGTTGGTTGCAGGGAAAAGGC. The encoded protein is CSATRSWLQGKG. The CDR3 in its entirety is CSATRSWLQGKGYTF.

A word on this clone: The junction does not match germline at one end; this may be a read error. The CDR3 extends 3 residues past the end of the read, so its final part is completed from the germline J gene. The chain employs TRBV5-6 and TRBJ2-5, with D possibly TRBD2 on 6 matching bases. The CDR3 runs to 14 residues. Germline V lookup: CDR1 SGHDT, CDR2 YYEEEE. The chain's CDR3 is CASTLWGEQETQYF. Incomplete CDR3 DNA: TGTGCCAGCACCTTGTGGGGGGAGCAAGAGACC.

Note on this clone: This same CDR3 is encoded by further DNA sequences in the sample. CDR3 bases read: TGTGCCAGTGGGACAGGGGACTACAATGAG. Its protein is CASGTGDYNE. The CDR3 in full is CASGTGDYNEQFF. The V gene is TRBV19, the J gene TRBJ2-1; 10 nucleotides agree with TRBD1. The read falls 3 residues short of the CDR3 end, and the missing part is taken from the germline J gene. Germline assignment: CDR1 LNHDA and CDR2 SQIVND (reference sequence). The CDR3 length is 13 residues. Germline trimming cut 8 bases from V and 3 bases from J; bases unmatched to any gene: 1.

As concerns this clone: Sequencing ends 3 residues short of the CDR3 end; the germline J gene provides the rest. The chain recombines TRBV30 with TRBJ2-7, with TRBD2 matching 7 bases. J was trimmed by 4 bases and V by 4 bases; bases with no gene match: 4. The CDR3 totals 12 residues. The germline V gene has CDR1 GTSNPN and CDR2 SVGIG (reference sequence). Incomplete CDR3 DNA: TGTGCCTGGACAGCGGGACCGTACGAG. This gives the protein CAWTAGPYE. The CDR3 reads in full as CAWTAGPYEQYF.

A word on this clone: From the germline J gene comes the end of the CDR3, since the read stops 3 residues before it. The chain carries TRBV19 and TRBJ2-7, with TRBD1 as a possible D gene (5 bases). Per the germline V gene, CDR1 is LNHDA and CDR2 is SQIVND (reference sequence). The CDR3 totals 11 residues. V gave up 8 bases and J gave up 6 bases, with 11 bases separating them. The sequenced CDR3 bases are TGTGCCAGTTCTCTTGGGGCCGAG. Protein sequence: CASSLGAE. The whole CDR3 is CASSLGAEQYF.

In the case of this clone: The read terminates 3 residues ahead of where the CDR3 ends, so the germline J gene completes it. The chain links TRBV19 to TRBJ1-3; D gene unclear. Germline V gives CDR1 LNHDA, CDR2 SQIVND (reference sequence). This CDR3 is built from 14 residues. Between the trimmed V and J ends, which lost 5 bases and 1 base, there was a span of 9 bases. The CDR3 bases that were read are TGTGCCAGTAGTCGTGGCTGGTCTGGAAACACC. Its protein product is CASSRGWSGNT. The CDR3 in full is CASSRGWSGNTIYF.

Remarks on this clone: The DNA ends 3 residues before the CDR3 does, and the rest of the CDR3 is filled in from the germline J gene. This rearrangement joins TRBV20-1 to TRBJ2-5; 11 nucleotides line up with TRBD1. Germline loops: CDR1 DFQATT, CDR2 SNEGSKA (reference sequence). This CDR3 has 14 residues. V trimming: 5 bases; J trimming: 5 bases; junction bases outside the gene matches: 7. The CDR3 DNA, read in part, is TGCAGTGCTGCAGGACAGGGGGCGGGTGAGACC. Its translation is CSAAGQGAGET. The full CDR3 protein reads CSAAGQGAGETQYF.

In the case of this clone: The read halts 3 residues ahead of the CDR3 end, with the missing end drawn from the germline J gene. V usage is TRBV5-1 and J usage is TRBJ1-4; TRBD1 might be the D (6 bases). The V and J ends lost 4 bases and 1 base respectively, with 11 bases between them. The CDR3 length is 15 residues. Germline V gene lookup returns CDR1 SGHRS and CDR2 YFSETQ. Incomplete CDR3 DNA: TGCGCCAGCAGCCGAACACAGGGAACTAATGAAAAA. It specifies CASSRTQGTNEK. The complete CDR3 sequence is CASSRTQGTNEKLFF.

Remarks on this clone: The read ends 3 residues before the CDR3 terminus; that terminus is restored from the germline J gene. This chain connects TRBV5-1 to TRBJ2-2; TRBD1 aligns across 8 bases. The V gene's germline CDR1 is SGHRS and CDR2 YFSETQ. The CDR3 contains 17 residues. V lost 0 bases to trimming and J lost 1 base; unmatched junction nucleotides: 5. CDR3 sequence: CASSLDRGIKNTGELFF. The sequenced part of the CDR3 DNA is TGCGCCAGCAGCTTGGACAGGGGGATAAAGAACACCGGGGAG.

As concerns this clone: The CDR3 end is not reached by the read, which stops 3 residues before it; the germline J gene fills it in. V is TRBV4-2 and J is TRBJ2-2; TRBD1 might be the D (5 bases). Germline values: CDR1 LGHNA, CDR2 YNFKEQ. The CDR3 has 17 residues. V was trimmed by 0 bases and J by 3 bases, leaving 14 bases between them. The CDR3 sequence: CASSQDDGRVDTGELFF. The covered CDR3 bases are TGTGCCAGCAGCCAAGATGATGGCAGGGTGGACACCGGGGAG.

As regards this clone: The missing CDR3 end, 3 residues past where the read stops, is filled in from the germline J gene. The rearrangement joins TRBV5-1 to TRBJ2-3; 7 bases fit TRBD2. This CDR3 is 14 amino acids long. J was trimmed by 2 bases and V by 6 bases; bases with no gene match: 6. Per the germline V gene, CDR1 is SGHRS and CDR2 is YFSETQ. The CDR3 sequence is CASTPGTTTDTQYF. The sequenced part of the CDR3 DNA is TGCGCCAGCACCCCCGGGACTACCACAGATACG.

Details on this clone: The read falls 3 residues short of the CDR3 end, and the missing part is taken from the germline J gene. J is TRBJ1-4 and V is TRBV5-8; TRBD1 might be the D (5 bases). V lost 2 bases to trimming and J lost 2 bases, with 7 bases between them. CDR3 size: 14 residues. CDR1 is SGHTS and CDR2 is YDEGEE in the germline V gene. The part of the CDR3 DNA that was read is TGTGCCAGCAGCTTAAGGGGTACTAATGAAAAA. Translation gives CASSLRGTNEK. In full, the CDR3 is CASSLRGTNEKLFF. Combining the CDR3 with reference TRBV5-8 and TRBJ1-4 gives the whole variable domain EAGVTQSPTHLIKTRGQQATLRCSPISGHTSVYWYQQALGLGLQFLLWYDEGEERNRGNFPPRFSGRQFPNYSSELNVNALELEDSALYLCASSLRGTNEKLFFGSGTQLSVL.

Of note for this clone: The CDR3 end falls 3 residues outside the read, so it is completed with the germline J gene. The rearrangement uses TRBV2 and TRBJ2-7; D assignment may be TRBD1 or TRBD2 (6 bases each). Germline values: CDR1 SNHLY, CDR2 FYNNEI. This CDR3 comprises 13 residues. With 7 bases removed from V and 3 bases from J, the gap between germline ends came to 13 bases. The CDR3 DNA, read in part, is TGTGCCAGCACCGAAGGGGGAGGCTACGAG. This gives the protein CASTEGGGYE. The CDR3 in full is CASTEGGGYEQYF.

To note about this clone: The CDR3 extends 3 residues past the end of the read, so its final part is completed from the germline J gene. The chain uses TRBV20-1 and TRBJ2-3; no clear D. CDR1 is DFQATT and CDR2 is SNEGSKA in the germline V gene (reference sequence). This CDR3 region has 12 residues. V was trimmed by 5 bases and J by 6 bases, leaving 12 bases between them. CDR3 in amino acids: CSAPRFSDTQYF. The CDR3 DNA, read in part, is TGCAGTGCTCCCAGATTCTCCGATACG.

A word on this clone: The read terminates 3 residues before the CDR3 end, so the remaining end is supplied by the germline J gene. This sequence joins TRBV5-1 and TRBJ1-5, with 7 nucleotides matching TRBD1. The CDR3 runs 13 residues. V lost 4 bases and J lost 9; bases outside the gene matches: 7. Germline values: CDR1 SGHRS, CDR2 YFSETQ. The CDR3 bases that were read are TGCGCCAGCAGCAGCACAGGGGAGACGCCC. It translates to CASSSTGETP. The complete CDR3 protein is CASSSTGETPQHF.

The sequenced CDR3 bases are TGCGCCAGCAGCAGTCAGGGAAACACC. The encoded protein is CASSSQGNT. The whole CDR3 sequence reads CASSSQGNTIYF. The chain joins TRBV4-1 to TRBJ1-3; no definite D call. The CDR3 goes on 3 residues after the read ends, and that part is filled in from the germline J gene. V lost 5 bases to trimming and J lost 4 bases, with 6 bases between them. CDR3 length equals 12 residues. Germline V lookup: CDR1 MGHRA, CDR2 YSYEKL.

CDR3 residues: CASNDRRDMNTEAFF. CDR3 DNA, as far as it was read: TGTGCCAGCAATGACCGAAGGGACATGAACACTGAA. This chain joins TRBV5-6 and TRBJ1-1; tentative D call: TRBD1 (6 bases). The CDR3 end is not reached by the read, which stops 3 residues before it; the germline J gene fills it in. Per the germline V gene, CDR1 is SGHDT and CDR2 is YYEEEE. The CDR3 runs 15 residues. V dropped 6 bases and J dropped 0 bases, with 15 bases sitting between them.